One and the same sample provided the 24 T cell receptor beta chains below, sequenced in a study of T-cell memory formation after mild COVID-19 (dated by TCRdb to the early 2020s). The library was generated by 5' RACE. The reads were generated on an Illumina NovaSeq 6000. In TCRdb, the public reads were trimmed at Q25 with fastp and aligned with MiXCR, with productive beta chains retained. All rows with the same CDR3 protein become a single entry with the most common DNA and genes. This sample gives a few hundred thousand distinct CDR3 sequences in total; 28% of them show up just once. Roughly 14% of the sample is held by the ten biggest clonotypes. Source material: PBMCs or a T cell subset sorted from them (not recorded which). The receptors were gathered from an adult woman who had mild COVID-19 (a few samples of this study predate the infection). The sample titles of this study are shuffled in the database, so cell type and time point are left out; the donor was told from shared clones.

This clonotype was detected a few times. CDR3 in amino acids: CATSDPGLDEQFF. DNA for the CDR3: TGTGCCACCAGTGATCCCGGACTAGATGAGCAGTTCTTC. The chain carries TRBV24-1 and TRBJ2-1, with 7 bases matching TRBD2. The CDR3 is made up of 13 amino acids. Germline V gene lookup returns CDR1 KGHDR and CDR2 SFDVKD. V gave up 3 bases and J gave up 8 bases; unmatched junction bases: 3.

The CDR3 is CASSWVTSYNEQFF. The CDR3 DNA reads as TGTGCCAGCAGCTGGGTGACGAGTTACAATGAGCAGTTCTTC. The rearrangement links TRBV7-9 to TRBJ2-1; no firm D call. V dropped 4 bases and J dropped 4 bases, with 11 bases sitting between them. Germline V gene sequence: CDR1 SEHNR, CDR2 FQNEAQ (reference sequence). There are 14 residues in the CDR3.

The CDR3, as DNA: TGCAGCGTTGCCGGACGGATTAACTATGGCTACACCTTC. Protein: CSVAGRINYGYTF. The chain couples TRBV29-1 to TRBJ1-2, with D unresolved. Between the trimmed V and J ends, which lost 4 bases and 1 base, there was a span of 10 bases. Germline values: CDR1 SQVTM, CDR2 ANQGSEA. This CDR3 has 13 residues.

This clonotype appeared many times. The chain couples TRBV7-9 to TRBJ2-1; 9 positions match TRBD1. CDR3 length: 15 residues. V shed 6 bases, J shed 7 bases, and the junction held 10 bases outside the gene matches. Germline V gene sequence: CDR1 SEHNR, CDR2 FQNEAQ (reference sequence). CDR3 amino acids: CASRMGQGKMNEQFF. CDR3 nucleotide sequence: TGTGCCAGCAGAATGGGACAGGGTAAAATGAATGAGCAGTTCTTC.

This chain connects TRBV5-4 to TRBJ2-1; maybe TRBD2 (6 bases). V lost 0 bases to trimming and J lost 7 bases, with 11 bases between them. This CDR3 is 14 amino acids long. Per the germline V gene, CDR1 is SGHNT and CDR2 is YYREEE (reference sequence). CDR3 sequence (DNA): TGTGCCAGCAGCTTGGGTTGGAGGGCGAATGAGCAGTTCTTC. As protein: CASSLGWRANEQFF.

The J gene is TRBJ2-3, the V gene TRBV5-1, with 9 bases that match TRBD2. The CDR3 spans 16 residues. V was pared by 5 bases and J by 6 bases, with 13 bases of the junction left unmatched. In germline, CDR1 is SGHRS, CDR2 YFSETQ. The CDR3 reads CASRMPAGGIHDTQYF. The CDR3, as DNA: TGCGCCAGCAGAATGCCAGCGGGGGGCATTCATGATACGCAGTATTTT.

This clonotype was detected only a few times. This chain connects TRBV18 to TRBJ2-1; TRBD1 matches 8 bases. CDR1 is KGHSH, CDR2 LQKENI, per germline. This CDR3 is built from 16 residues. J gave up 6 bases and V 2 bases, and 9 bases lay outside the gene matches. The CDR3 DNA follows: TGTGCCAGCTCACCAGCAGGGGGCGATTTAGGCAATGAGCAGTTCTTC. Amino acids: CASSPAGGDLGNEQFF.

The chain is built from TRBV24-1 and TRBJ2-5; a weak D match, TRBD1 (5 bases). Per germline, CDR1 KGHDR and CDR2 SFDVKD. Deletions cut 4 bases from V and 5 bases from J, with 10 bases between. The length of the CDR3 is 13 residues. CDR3 sequence: CATSEPGMETQYF. CDR3 sequence (DNA): TGTGCCACCAGTGAACCAGGGATGGAGACCCAGTACTTC.

This clonotype was observed once. CDR3 residues: CATSRDFEDEQFF. In DNA form, the CDR3 reads TGTGCCACCAGCAGAGATTTTGAAGATGAGCAGTTCTTC. The J gene is TRBJ2-1, the V gene TRBV15, with D uncertain. The germline CDR1 and CDR2 sequences are LNHNV and YYDKDF (reference sequence). Between the trimmed V and J ends, which lost 0 bases and 8 bases, there was a span of 8 bases. The CDR3 has 13 residues.

The rearrangement uses TRBV5-6 and TRBJ2-7; 8 bases fit TRBD1. Germline CDR1 SGHDT, CDR2 YYEEEE. This CDR3 is built from 11 residues. The ends lost 4 bases at V and 12 bases at J; junction bases unmatched: 6. CDR3 bases: TGTGCCAGCAGCCAGACAGGGGCTTGGTACTTC. Amino acid sequence: CASSQTGAWYF.

The chain links TRBV27 to TRBJ2-1; 14 bases match TRBD2. CDR1 is MNHEY, CDR2 SMNVEV, per germline (reference sequence). V lost 4 bases to trimming and J lost 3 bases; unmatched junction nucleotides: 5. This CDR3 is built from 17 residues. CDR3 sequence (DNA): TGTGCCAGCAGTTCCGGGACTAGCGGGAGCCTCTACAATGAGCAGTTCTTC. Protein: CASSSGTSGSLYNEQFF.

The rearrangement uses TRBV9 and TRBJ1-2, with 8 bases aligning to TRBD1. The CDR3 runs 16 residues. Unmatched junction bases numbered 12, after V lost 4 bases and J lost 4 bases. Germline V gives CDR1 SGDLS, CDR2 YYNGEE. CDR3: CASSSYAGQGGYGYTF. In DNA, the CDR3 is TGTGCCAGCAGCTCCTATGCCGGACAGGGCGGCTATGGCTACACCTTC.

The sample holds a few counts of this clonotype. The chain employs TRBV5-5 and TRBJ2-7; TRBD1 might be the D (5 bases). V gave up 4 bases and J gave up 0 bases, with 11 bases separating them. Germline values: CDR1 SGHKS, CDR2 YYEKEE (reference sequence). This CDR3 has 14 amino acids. The CDR3 DNA reads as TGTGCCAGCAGCAACGGACAAAACTCCTACGAGCAGTACTTC. It yields the protein CASSNGQNSYEQYF. Supplemented by reference TRBV5-5 and TRBJ2-7, the full variable domain reads DAGVTQSPTHLIKTRGQQVTLRCSPISGHKSVSWYQQVLGQGPQFIFQYYEKEERGRGNFPDRFSARQFPNYSSELNVNALLLGDSALYLCASSNGQNSYEQYFGPGTRLTVT.

This clonotype was detected only a few times. The V call is TRBV24-1, the J call TRBJ2-1; no clear D. The CDR3 sequence is 13 residues long. V was shortened by 1 base and J by 13 bases, with 13 bases between the two germline ends. The V gene's germline CDR1 is KGHDR and CDR2 SFDVKD. The CDR3 region has the DNA TGTGCCACCAGTGATTTTGGGGAAAGGCTACAGTTCTTC. Its protein product is CATSDFGERLQFF.

Only one count was recorded for this clonotype. The gene calls are TRBV7-3 and TRBJ2-2; D may correspond to TRBD1 or TRBD2 (5 bases each). Between the trimmed V and J ends, which lost 5 bases and 11 bases, there was a span of 18 bases. The germline V gene has CDR1 SGHTA and CDR2 FQGTGA. This CDR3 spans 14 amino acids. DNA of the CDR3: TGTGCCAGCAGCCTGGGACCGACCTCGAGAGAGCTGTTTTTT. This gives the protein CASSLGPTSRELFF. The full variable domain, its missing parts supplied by reference TRBV7-3 and TRBJ2-2, is GAGVSQTPSNKVTEKGKYVELRCDPISGHTALYWYRQSLGQGPEFLIYFQGTGAADDSGLPNDRFFAVRPEGSVSTLKIQRTERGDSAVYLCASSLGPTSRELFFGEGSRLTVL.

CDR3 protein: CASSVRLAGGLETQYF. In nucleotides, the CDR3 is TGTGCCAGCAGTGTACGTCTAGCGGGAGGGCTAGAGACCCAGTACTTC. The chain combines TRBV2 with TRBJ2-5; the match to TRBD2 covers 12 bases. CDR3 length: 16 amino acids. Germline V lookup: CDR1 SNHLY, CDR2 FYNNEI. V was clipped by 4 bases and J by 4 bases; unmatched bases: 7.

This clonotype came up once. The chain links TRBV24-1 to TRBJ2-5; 11 bases align to TRBD2. The CDR3 loop spans 14 amino acids. Germline V lookup: CDR1 KGHDR, CDR2 SFDVKD. V shed 7 bases and J 2 bases; nucleotides not matched to a gene: 2. In nucleotides, the CDR3 is TGTGCCACCAGCGGGACTAGCGGTCAAGAGACCCAGTACTTC. Translation: CATSGTSGQETQYF.

This clonotype was counted only a few times. The rearrangement joins TRBV20-1 to TRBJ1-1; no definite D call. The V and J ends lost 5 bases and 4 bases respectively, with 17 bases between them. The CDR3 runs to 14 residues. Germline-derived CDR1 and CDR2 are DFQATT and SNEGSKA (reference sequence). This CDR3 reads CSAETRRGVTEAFF. CDR3 DNA sequence: TGCAGTGCTGAAACACGACGGGGAGTCACTGAAGCTTTCTTT.

V and J are TRBV20-1 and TRBJ1-5; 10 bases align to TRBD1. Germline V CDR1 and CDR2: DFQATT, SNEGSKA (reference sequence). With 3 bases clipped from V and 6 bases from J, the junction kept 5 bases outside the gene matches. CDR3 length equals 14 residues. DNA of the CDR3: TGCAGTGCTAGGGAGACAGGGGGCTCTCAGCCCCAGCATTTT. Its protein product is CSARETGGSQPQHF.

Only a few counts were recorded for this clonotype. This chain connects TRBV12-3 or TRBV12-4 to TRBJ2-1, with D maybe TRBD1 (5 bases). Trimming took off 1 base at V and 10 bases at J, with 11 bases between the two ends. The length of the CDR3 is 13 residues. CDR3 loop: CASSLVRQGEQFF. Written as DNA, the CDR3 is TGTGCCAGCAGTTTAGTTCGTCAGGGCGAGCAGTTCTTC.

This clonotype was recorded a few times. The rearrangement joins TRBV7-2 to TRBJ2-3; 9 nucleotides match TRBD1. Germline V CDR1 and CDR2: SGHTA, FQGNSA. Trimming removed 3 bases from V and 2 bases from J; junction bases left unmatched: 3. This CDR3 comprises 15 residues. The CDR3 region has the DNA TGTGCCAGCAGCTTTACAGGGGGCAACACAGATACGCAGTATTTT. Translated, it gives CASSFTGGNTDTQYF.

The chain recombines TRBV9 with TRBJ2-7; 8 bases fit TRBD2. CDR3 size: 16 residues. The ends lost 4 bases at V and 4 bases at J; junction bases unmatched: 13. Germline V CDR1 and CDR2: SGDLS, YYNGEE. This chain's CDR3 is CASSTFHLAGLYEQYF. The CDR3 nucleotides are TGTGCCAGCAGCACCTTCCATTTAGCGGGACTGTACGAGCAGTACTTC.

The chain uses TRBV20-1 and TRBJ1-1; no clear D gene. The CDR3 loop spans 10 amino acids. Trimming shortened V by 1 base and J by 9 bases, and 6 bases separated the two germline ends. Germline V lookup: CDR1 DFQATT, CDR2 SNEGSKA (reference sequence). Written as DNA, the CDR3 is TGCAGTGCTAGAGGGCAGAAAGCTTTCTTT. It encodes CSARGQKAFF.

The rearrangement links TRBV5-1 to TRBJ2-7, with 7 bases aligning to TRBD1. Germline V gene sequence: CDR1 SGHRS, CDR2 YFSETQ. The CDR3 runs 13 residues. V lost 4 bases, J lost 7 bases, and 8 bases stayed unmatched. The CDR3 coding sequence is TGCGCCAGCAGCCCGGGACAGACCAGGGAGCAGTACTTC. Its translation: CASSPGQTREQYF. Full variable domain (remainder filled in from reference TRBV5-1 and TRBJ2-7): KAGVTQTPRYLIKTRGQQVTLSCSPISGHRSVSWYQQTPGQGLQFLFEYFSETQRNKGNFPGRFSGRQFSNSRSEMNVSTLELGDSALYLCASSPGQTREQYFGPGTRLTVT.